The source of this T cell receptor beta chain is a study of T cells in Graves' hyperthyroidism and ophthalmopathy. Template material for amplifying TCR beta CDR3 regions consisted of RNA transcripts. First-round RT-PCR with HTBI primers amplified the TCR CDR3 region. TCRdb re-analysed the multiplex PCR reads in MiXCR, keeping a single row per CDR3 protein. In the table there are about 300,000 distinct CDR3 sequences, roughly an eighth of which are singletons. Deletions cut 8 bases from V and 8 bases from J, with 10 bases between. CDR1 and CDR2 from the germline V gene are SNHLY and FYNNEI. The CDR3 extends over 10 amino acids.

This clonotype originated in a woman in her thirties or forties with Graves' hyperthyroidism. The V gene is TRBV2, the J gene TRBJ2-7, with D perhaps being TRBD1 or TRBD2 (6 bases each). The sample consisted of blood. The CDR3 DNA is TGTGCCAGCGGGGGGCCCAAGCAGTACTTC. This gives the protein CASGGPKQYF.